The 25 T cell receptor beta chains presented below share a single source sample, sequenced in a study of shared clonotypes between healthy human individuals. Measured with immunoSEQ multiplex PCR; TCRdb has only the in-frame clones, and not every one. Of about 610,000 clones listed, 97% are singletons. Material for sequencing was naive CD4+ T cells sorted from blood. Documented subset: CD45RA+ positively selected. The origin of the receptors is a woman in her thirties in good health.

V usage is TRBV11-3 and J usage is TRBJ2-1; the match to TRBD2 covers 10 bases. CDR1 and CDR2 (germline): SGHNT, YENEEA. CDR3 length: 15 amino acids. J lost 7 bases, V lost 3 bases, and 6 bases had no gene match. As DNA, the CDR3 is TGTGCCAGCAGCTTGGCTAGCGGGAGTTTTAATGAGCAGTTCTTC. This codes for CASSLASGSFNEQFF. Variable domain in full (rest from reference TRBV11-3 and TRBJ2-1): EAGVVQSPRYKIIEKKQPVAFWCNPISGHNTLYWYLQNLGQGPELLIRYENEEAVDDSQLPKDRFSAERLKGVDSTLKIQPAELGDSAVYLCASSLASGSFNEQFFGPGTRLTVL.

J is TRBJ2-3 and V is TRBV6-5; 8 bases align to TRBD2. CDR1 and CDR2 from the germline V gene are MNHEY and SVGAGI. After removal of 0 bases from V and 5 bases from J, the junction contained 7 bases not matched to a gene. The CDR3 has 16 amino acids. The CDR3 bases are TGTGCCAGCAGTTACTCGACGGGAGGGCCTAGAGATACGCAGTATTTT. As protein: CASSYSTGGPRDTQYF.

The J gene is TRBJ2-5, the V gene TRBV27; 9 positions agree with TRBD1. The CDR3 runs 14 residues. V gave up 5 bases and J gave up 3 bases; unmatched junction bases: 4. Per the germline V gene, CDR1 is MNHEY and CDR2 is SMNVEV (reference sequence). In DNA, the CDR3 is TGTGCCAGCAGTCCCCGGGACAGGGAAGAGACCCAGTACTTC. Its translation: CASSPRDREETQYF.

The chain uses TRBV7-9 and TRBJ2-1, with D perhaps matching TRBD2 (5 bases). The CDR3 covers 14 residues. The germline CDR1 and CDR2 sequences are SEHNR and FQNEAQ (reference sequence). V was trimmed by 10 bases and J by 0 bases, leaving 13 bases between them. In DNA, the CDR3 is TGTGCCACCGATAGCGTCAGCTCCTACAATGAGCAGTTCTTC. It specifies CATDSVSSYNEQFF.

On this clone: The sample has other DNA sequences that encode this CDR3 too. CDR3 DNA: TGTGCCAGTAGTATTGGTGCAACTAATGAAAAACTGTTTTTT. This translates into CASSIGATNEKLFF. This rearrangement joins TRBV19 to TRBJ1-4; no reliable D call. Per the germline V gene, CDR1 is LNHDA and CDR2 is SQIVND (reference sequence). The CDR3 is 14 amino acids. V dropped 3 bases and J dropped 0 bases, with 5 bases sitting between them.

This chain joins TRBV10-2 and TRBJ2-7, with 8 bases lining up with TRBD1. With 8 bases clipped from V and 1 base from J, the junction kept 7 bases outside the gene matches. Germline V gives CDR1 WSHSY, CDR2 SAAADI. This CDR3 spans 14 amino acids. DNA of the CDR3: TGCGCCAGCCAAGGACAGGGCCCTTCCTACGAGCAGTACTTC. Amino acid sequence: CASQGQGPSYEQYF.

V and J are TRBV5-6 and TRBJ1-2; no firm D call. The CDR3 has 17 amino acids. Germline CDR1 is SGHDT and CDR2 is YYEEEE. With 2 bases removed from V and 1 base from J, the gap between germline ends came to 18 bases. CDR3 nucleotides: TGTGCCAGCAGCTTATACACGAAACCAAAAATTAACTATGGCTACACCTTC. Translation gives CASSLYTKPKINYGYTF.

This chain connects TRBV7-9 to TRBJ2-1, with a possible D match to TRBD1 (5 bases). The CDR3 spans 19 residues. Germline assignment: CDR1 SEHNR and CDR2 FQNEAQ (reference sequence). Trimming took 1 base from V and 8 from J, leaving 27 bases between them. DNA for the CDR3: TGTGCCAGCAGCTTAGGGATTACAGGCCTTCCCCTACAATCCGATGAGCAGTTCTTC. This encodes CASSLGITGLPLQSDEQFF.

This chain links TRBV7-9 with TRBJ2-3, with D possibly being TRBD2 (6 bases). Deletions cut 5 bases from V and 4 bases from J, with 19 bases between. Germline CDR1 reads SEHNR; CDR2 reads FQNEAQ (reference sequence). This CDR3 has 16 amino acids. In nucleotides, the CDR3 is TGTGCCAGCAGCCCGGGTTCGTGGCGGGAACCAGATACGCAGTATTTT. This translates into CASSPGSWREPDTQYF.

J is TRBJ1-1 and V is TRBV6-5; possibly TRBD1 for D (6 bases). Germline CDR1 reads MNHEY; CDR2 reads SVGAGI. The CDR3 loop spans 14 amino acids. Trimming took 6 bases from V and 1 from J, leaving 12 bases between them. The CDR3 is CASSRRQENTEAFF. Here the CDR3 DNA reads TGTGCCAGCAGCCGTCGACAGGAGAACACTGAAGCTTTCTTT.

The rearrangement uses TRBV19 and TRBJ1-4, with D tentatively TRBD1 (5 bases). The V end was cut by 3 bases, the J end by 0 bases, with 8 bases between. Germline V gene lookup returns CDR1 LNHDA and CDR2 SQIVND (reference sequence). This CDR3 has 15 amino acids. The CDR3 sequence: CASSIPQATNEKLFF. The CDR3 nucleotides read TGTGCCAGTAGTATCCCACAGGCAACTAATGAAAAACTGTTTTTT.

The chain employs TRBV7-9 and TRBJ2-7; 8 nucleotides align to TRBD2. Germline V CDR1 and CDR2: SEHNR, FQNEAQ (reference sequence). The CDR3 is made up of 15 amino acids. V gave up 5 bases and J gave up 6 bases; unmatched junction bases: 12. For the CDR3, the DNA is TGTGCCAGCAGCCCACCCGGGACTAGTCAGGGCGAGCAGTACTTC. Encoded protein: CASSPPGTSQGEQYF.

The chain links TRBV27 to TRBJ2-6; perhaps TRBD2 as D (6 bases). Deletions cut 6 bases from V and 0 bases from J, with 15 bases between. Germline V gene lookup returns CDR1 MNHEY and CDR2 SMNVEV (reference sequence). The CDR3 has 17 amino acids. DNA for the CDR3: TGTGCCAGCAGAAACCGGGACTTAAGCTCTGGGGCCAACGTCCTGACTTTC. Translation: CASRNRDLSSGANVLTF.

This sequence joins TRBV11-2 and TRBJ2-5, with a possible D match to TRBD2 (5 bases). Trimming left V 5 bases short and J 3 bases short, with 13 bases between. This CDR3 region has 14 residues. Germline V gene data show CDR1 as SGHAT and CDR2 as FQNNGV. In DNA form, the CDR3 reads TGTGCCAGCAGCGTTTCGACTATAAAAGAGACCCAGTACTTC. Translating gives CASSVSTIKETQYF.

CDR3 sequence: CASSTRDRGREQYF. The CDR3 nucleotides read TGTGCCAGCAGCACAAGGGACAGGGGGAGAGAGCAGTACTTC. V is TRBV11-2 and J is TRBJ2-7, with 11 bases that match TRBD1. Unmatched junction bases numbered 7, after V lost 5 bases and J lost 7 bases. CDR1 and CDR2 (germline): SGHAT, FQNNGV. The CDR3 is 14 residues long. The full variable domain, in which reference TRBV11-2 and TRBJ2-7 provide the parts outside the CDR3, is EAGVAQSPRYKIIEKRQSVAFWCNPISGHATLYWYQQILGQGPKLLIQFQNNGVVDDSQLPKDRFSAERLKGVDSTLKIQPAKLEDSAVYLCASSTRDRGREQYFGPGTRLTVT.

The chain combines TRBV7-6 with TRBJ2-5, with 7 positions matching TRBD1. CDR3 length equals 14 residues. In germline, CDR1 is SGHVS, CDR2 FNYEAQ. V gave up 6 bases and J gave up 1 base; unmatched junction bases: 5. CDR3 loop: CASSLGDSQETQYF. The CDR3 DNA reads TGTGCCAGCAGTCTGGGGGACAGCCAAGAGACCCAGTACTTC.

The chain is built from TRBV7-7 and TRBJ2-7; D unclear. Germline CDR1 reads SSHAT; CDR2 reads FNYEAQ (reference sequence). This CDR3 spans 14 amino acids. Trimming stripped 0 bases from V and 2 bases from J, with 8 bases between. CDR3 residues: CASSLALGAYEQYF. The DNA of the CDR3 is TGTGCCAGCAGCTTAGCCCTGGGCGCCTACGAGCAGTACTTC.

The V call is TRBV5-1, the J call TRBJ1-2, with D perhaps matching TRBD1 (6 bases). Germline loops: CDR1 SGHRS, CDR2 YFSETQ. The V end lost 6 bases, the J end lost 6 bases, and 18 bases lay between the germline ends. CDR3 length: 14 residues. In nucleotides, the CDR3 is TGCGCCAGCAAAAAGACAGGTCCATTGGATGGCTACACCTTC. It translates to CASKKTGPLDGYTF.

The genes are TRBV28 and TRBJ2-7, with D maybe TRBD2 (6 bases). CDR3 length: 14 residues. V was trimmed by 5 bases and J by 0 bases, leaving 11 bases between them. Germline CDR1 and CDR2: MDHEN and SYDVKM. In DNA form, the CDR3 reads TGTGCCAGCAGTCCGTGGGGGGTCTCCTACGAGCAGTACTTC. Its protein is CASSPWGVSYEQYF.

This clone appeared a single time. The chain joins TRBV30 to TRBJ2-1; 9 positions match TRBD2. J lost 0 bases, V lost 0 bases, and 9 bases had no gene match. Germline V lookup: CDR1 GTSNPN, CDR2 SVGIG (reference sequence). The length of the CDR3 is 18 residues. CDR3 DNA sequence: TGTGCCTGGAGTGTAAGTAAAAGCGGGAGGCACTCCTACAATGAGCAGTTCTTC. It encodes CAWSVSKSGRHSYNEQFF. Together with reference TRBV30 and TRBJ2-1, the CDR3 gives the full variable domain: SQTIHQWPATLVQPVGSPLSLECTVEGTSNPNLYWYRQAAGRGLQLLFYSVGIGQISSEVPQNLSASRPQDRQFILSSKKLLLSDSGFYLCAWSVSKSGRHSYNEQFFGPGTRLTVL.

This sequence joins TRBV6-6 and TRBJ2-5; no clear D gene. This CDR3 region has 15 residues. Germline V gene lookup returns CDR1 MNHNY and CDR2 SVGAGI (reference sequence). The V end lost 0 bases, the J end lost 2 bases, and 10 bases lay between the germline ends. The CDR3 sequence is CASSYSDRDQETQYF. CDR3 DNA: TGTGCCAGCAGTTACTCGGATAGGGATCAAGAGACCCAGTACTTC.

This clone was seen once. J is TRBJ2-1 and V is TRBV28, with 9 bases lining up with TRBD2. The CDR3 totals 18 residues. The ends lost 4 bases at V and 2 bases at J; junction bases unmatched: 12. Germline V gives CDR1 MDHEN, CDR2 SYDVKM. CDR3 bases: TGTGCCAGCAGTTCTCCGGGGAGCGGGAGGAACGCCTACAATGAGCAGTTCTTC. Its protein product is CASSSPGSGRNAYNEQFF.

The chain couples TRBV13 to TRBJ2-7; D gene ambiguous. There are 15 residues in the CDR3. Germline V gene data show CDR1 as PRHDT and CDR2 as FYEKMQ (reference sequence). With 5 bases removed from V and 2 bases from J, the gap between germline ends came to 16 bases. CDR3 amino acids: CASSVRSRAAYEQYF. CDR3 nucleotide sequence: TGTGCCAGCAGCGTAAGATCAAGGGCGGCCTACGAGCAGTACTTC.

The rearrangement joins TRBV5-1 to TRBJ1-1; perhaps TRBD1 as D (6 bases). This CDR3 spans 14 amino acids. Trimming removed 4 bases at V and 6 bases at J, with 16 bases between. Germline V lookup: CDR1 SGHRS, CDR2 YFSETQ. The CDR3 DNA reads as TGCGCCAGCAGCCCGCAAGGGGGGCAGCCTGAAGCTTTCTTT. The encoded protein is CASSPQGGQPEAFF.

The chain recombines TRBV5-4 with TRBJ2-3; no reliable D call. Germline CDR1 and CDR2: SGHNT and YYREEE (reference sequence). This CDR3 contains 14 residues. The ends were cut back, 2 bases at V and 4 bases at J, with 11 bases in the middle. The chain's CDR3 is CASSFRFTPDTQYF. DNA for the CDR3: TGTGCCAGCAGCTTTAGGTTTACCCCAGATACGCAGTATTTT.